The 25 T cell receptor beta chains below come from one sample, sequenced in a study of blood T cell repertoires in COVID-19 (dated by TCRdb to the early 2020s). Libraries were prepared through the immunoSEQ multiplex PCR assay. TCRdb took over this immuneACCESS table, retaining in-frame rearrangements with V and J assigned. Such tables are incomplete; in checked studies, under half of the missing clones stem from an unresolved V gene, and the remainder is unexplained. This sample comprises tens of thousands of clones, around 83% of them detected only once. Approximately 12% of the sample is in the top ten clones. Sequencing input: peripheral blood. These receptors were taken from an older man with active COVID-19.

The V and J genes are TRBV6-2 or TRBV6-3 and TRBJ2-5; 11 positions match TRBD2. CDR1 is MNHEY, CDR2 SVGEGT, per germline. The CDR3 loop spans 15 amino acids. J lost 1 base, V lost 5 bases, and 3 bases had no gene match. As DNA, the CDR3 is TGTGCCAGCAGTGCTAGCGGGGGGACCCAAGAGACCCAGTACTTC. As protein: CASSASGGTQETQYF.

This chain uses TRBV19 with TRBJ1-2, with 8 nucleotides matching TRBD1. The germline V gene encodes CDR1 LNHDA and CDR2 SQIVND (reference sequence). CDR3 length equals 15 residues. With V trimmed by 9 bases and J by 8 bases, 17 bases remained unmatched. The CDR3 spells CASSRQGSSLGGYTF. CDR3 sequence (DNA): TGTGCCAGCAGCAGACAGGGGTCCTCCCTAGGGGGCTACACCTTC.

The chain carries TRBV7-8 and TRBJ1-6; D ambiguous. Trimming cost V 4 bases and J 9 bases, with 7 bases left between them. The CDR3 has 12 amino acids. From germline, CDR1 is SGHVS and CDR2 FQNEAQ. The chain's CDR3 is CASSYSISPLHF. CDR3 nucleotide sequence: TGTGCCAGCAGCTACTCCATTTCACCCCTCCACTTT.

The chain joins TRBV6-1 to TRBJ1-5; 7 nucleotides match TRBD1. V was clipped by 2 bases and J by 2 bases; unmatched bases: 12. The CDR3 totals 18 residues. The germline gives CDR1 MNHNS, CDR2 SASEGT. The CDR3 DNA sequence: TGTGCCAGCAGTGAAAGGGGACAGAAGCTCAAGGGCAATCAGCCCCAGCATTTT. Its translation is CASSERGQKLKGNQPQHF.

The chain links TRBV5-1 to TRBJ1-1, with no clear D. Deletions cut 0 bases from V and 0 bases from J, with 6 bases between. The CDR3 runs to 14 residues. Germline CDR1 SGHRS, CDR2 YFSETQ. In nucleotides, the CDR3 is TGCGCCAGCAGCTTGGCCCGAGTGAACACTGAAGCTTTCTTT. This translates into CASSLARVNTEAFF.

The gene calls are TRBV2 and TRBJ2-3, with 13 bases aligning to TRBD2. Germline CDR1 reads SNHLY; CDR2 reads FYNNEI. This CDR3 region has 17 residues. J was trimmed by 2 bases and V by 2 bases; bases with no gene match: 4. CDR3 in DNA: TGTGCCAGCAGTGAACCCGGACTAGCGGGGGCCACAGATACGCAGTATTTT. Its protein is CASSEPGLAGATDTQYF.

This chain connects TRBV10-3 to TRBJ2-3; possible D gene TRBD1, 5 bases. Trimming shortened V by 7 bases and J by 1 base, and 18 bases separated the two germline ends. Per the germline V gene, CDR1 is ENHRY and CDR2 is SYGVKD. The CDR3 covers 16 residues. In DNA, the CDR3 is TGTGCCATCAACCATGCTTTAGGGGCGGGCACAGATACGCAGTATTTT. Amino acids: CAINHALGAGTDTQYF.

This rearrangement joins TRBV7-2 to TRBJ1-2; 8 bases map to TRBD1. The CDR3 runs 14 residues. Germline CDR1 is SGHTA and CDR2 is FQGNSA. J lost 2 bases, V lost 5 bases, and 4 bases had no gene match. CDR3 sequence (DNA): TGTGCCAGCAGCGGACGGACAGGGAACTATGGCTACACCTTC. This sequence encodes CASSGRTGNYGYTF.

This clone was seen a single time. CDR3 coding DNA: TGCGCCAGCAGCTCATCGTGGGCGGGTCTACAGTTCTTC. Translating gives CASSSSWAGLQFF. This sequence joins TRBV5-1 and TRBJ2-1; TRBD2 is a possible D gene (5 bases). The CDR3 loop spans 13 amino acids. In germline, CDR1 is SGHRS, CDR2 YFSETQ. The V end lost 3 bases, the J end lost 13 bases, and 17 bases lay between the germline ends.

In DNA, the CDR3 is TGTGCCAGCAGCCCGGGACTAGCGGGGGGGATTGGAGAGACCCAGTACTTC. Translating gives CASSPGLAGGIGETQYF. J is TRBJ2-5 and V is TRBV7-6; 16 bases agree with TRBD2. The germline V gene has CDR1 SGHVS and CDR2 FNYEAQ. V trimming: 5 bases; J trimming: 4 bases; junction bases outside the gene matches: 7. This CDR3 is built from 17 residues.

This chain links TRBV19 with TRBJ2-5, with TRBD1 as a possible D gene (6 bases). The CDR3 spans 16 residues. The ends were cut back, 5 bases at V and 2 bases at J, with 18 bases in the middle. The germline CDR1 and CDR2 sequences are LNHDA and SQIVND (reference sequence). The CDR3 spells CASSQGSARLQETQYF. The CDR3 DNA reads TGTGCCAGTAGTCAGGGGAGCGCGAGATTACAAGAGACCCAGTACTTC.

The V and J genes are TRBV6-5 and TRBJ2-7; no definite D call. The CDR3 length is 14 residues. V dropped 0 bases and J dropped 2 bases, with 8 bases sitting between them. Germline values: CDR1 MNHEY, CDR2 SVGAGI. The CDR3 sequence is CASSYSETTYEQYF. CDR3 DNA sequence: TGTGCCAGCAGTTACTCGGAGACGACCTACGAGCAGTACTTC.

The J gene is TRBJ1-1, the V gene TRBV29-1; D ambiguous. Trimming stripped 4 bases from V and 0 bases from J, with 9 bases between. CDR1 and CDR2 (germline): SQVTM, ANQGSEA. The CDR3 is 13 amino acids. The CDR3 bases are TGCAGCGTTGTGGGCAGACTGAACACTGAAGCTTTCTTT. Encoded protein: CSVVGRLNTEAFF.

The V gene is TRBV5-1, the J gene TRBJ2-6; D might be TRBD1 (6 bases). The CDR3 is made up of 21 amino acids. V was trimmed by 1 base and J by 2 bases, leaving 25 bases between them. CDR1 SGHRS and CDR2 YFSETQ come from the germline V gene. This CDR3 is CASSLLSSGQGFLPGANVLTF. The CDR3 DNA follows: TGCGCCAGCAGCTTGCTTTCGTCTGGGCAGGGGTTTCTACCTGGGGCCAACGTCCTGACTTTC.

This chain joins TRBV5-5 and TRBJ2-7; 11 bases align to TRBD1. This CDR3 is 15 amino acids long. CDR1 SGHKS and CDR2 YYEKEE come from the germline V gene (reference sequence). J gave up 5 bases and V 0 bases, and 4 bases lay outside the gene matches. CDR3 bases: TGTGCCAGCAGCTTGGGGACAGGGGGCGCGGACGAGCAGTACTTC. Translated: CASSLGTGGADEQYF.

The chain joins TRBV10-3 to TRBJ1-3; possibly TRBD1 for D (5 bases). This CDR3 comprises 13 residues. Germline V gene sequence: CDR1 ENHRY, CDR2 SYGVKD. Trimming left V 7 bases short and J 6 bases short, with 13 bases between. The CDR3 here is CAITRQLENTIYF. The CDR3 DNA reads TGTGCCATCACTAGACAGCTCGAAAACACCATATATTTT.

This clone is a singleton in its sample. V and J are TRBV13 and TRBJ1-4; D is uncertain. Per the germline V gene, CDR1 is PRHDT and CDR2 is FYEKMQ (reference sequence). V was trimmed by 5 bases and J by 0 bases, leaving 16 bases between them. The CDR3 consists of 17 residues. As DNA, the CDR3 is TGTGCCAGCAGCCCGTCTGAGGGAAGGTCAACTAATGAAAAACTGTTTTTT. It is translated as CASSPSEGRSTNEKLFF.

The chain uses TRBV7-3 and TRBJ2-3; 7 bases fit TRBD1. The V gene's germline CDR1 is SGHTA and CDR2 FQGTGA. Trimming removed 5 bases from V and 2 bases from J; junction bases left unmatched: 4. The CDR3 is 14 amino acids. CDR3 protein: CASSARGITDTQYF. CDR3 DNA: TGTGCCAGCAGCGCCAGGGGGATCACAGATACGCAGTATTTT.

This chain uses TRBV30 with TRBJ2-1; 8 nucleotides agree with TRBD1. Germline values: CDR1 GTSNPN, CDR2 SVGIG (reference sequence). V trimming: 0 bases; J trimming: 10 bases; junction bases outside the gene matches: 2. CDR3 length: 12 residues. Written as DNA, the CDR3 is TGTGCCTGGAGTGTAGGGACAGGCGAGCAGTTCTTC. It specifies CAWSVGTGEQFF.

The chain uses TRBV11-2 and TRBJ1-1; 12 nucleotides line up with TRBD1. This CDR3 is built from 15 residues. Germline CDR1 SGHAT, CDR2 FQNNGV. V gave up 7 bases and J gave up 4 bases; unmatched junction bases: 7. The CDR3 reads CASNRDRGLVTEAFF. The CDR3 DNA sequence: TGTGCCAGCAACCGGGACAGGGGGCTTGTCACTGAAGCTTTCTTT. The variable domain in full, with the rest retrieved from reference TRBV11-2 and TRBJ1-1, is EAGVAQSPRYKIIEKRQSVAFWCNPISGHATLYWYQQILGQGPKLLIQFQNNGVVDDSQLPKDRFSAERLKGVDSTLKIQPAKLEDSAVYLCASNRDRGLVTEAFFGQGTRLTVV.

V gene TRBV24-1 combines with J gene TRBJ2-1; a possible D gene is TRBD2 (7 bases). CDR1 and CDR2 from the germline V gene are KGHDR and SFDVKD. This CDR3 is 17 amino acids long. Trimming pared 2 bases from V and 2 bases from J, leaving 15 bases between. The chain's CDR3 is CATSDSGGHHPYNEQFF. The DNA of the CDR3 is TGTGCCACCAGTGATTCCGGGGGGCACCACCCCTACAATGAGCAGTTCTTC.

The rearrangement joins TRBV7-2 to TRBJ1-4; possible D gene TRBD1, 6 bases. Germline CDR1 reads SGHTA; CDR2 reads FQGNSA. The CDR3 extends over 14 amino acids. With 5 bases removed from V and 7 bases from J, the gap between germline ends came to 14 bases. The CDR3 loop is CASSPGTTGEKLFF. The CDR3 coding sequence is TGTGCCAGCAGCCCCGGGACGACAGGTGAAAAACTGTTTTTT.

This chain connects TRBV19 to TRBJ1-5; the D gene is possibly TRBD1 (5 bases). Germline loops: CDR1 LNHDA, CDR2 SQIVND (reference sequence). The CDR3 spans 16 residues. V dropped 7 bases and J dropped 2 bases, with 18 bases sitting between them. CDR3 nucleotides: TGTGCCAGTATTCAACGGGGGGGGTCGGGCAATCAGCCCCAGCATTTT. It translates to CASIQRGGSGNQPQHF.

V and J are TRBV23-1 and TRBJ1-2, with a tentative D call TRBD1 (6 bases). TRBV23-1 is an open reading frame whose function is uncertain. The CDR3 runs 16 residues. The V gene lost 0 bases and the J gene lost 2 bases, with 13 bases spanning the gap. This CDR3 is CASSQSGGAQNYGYTF. Written as DNA, the CDR3 is TGCGCCAGCAGTCAATCGGGGGGGGCGCAGAACTATGGCTACACCTTC.

CDR3 DNA: TGCAGCGTGACAGAGAACTATGGCTACACCTTC. Translated, it gives CSVTENYGYTF. The genes are TRBV29-1 and TRBJ1-2, with TRBD1 as a possible D gene (5 bases). CDR1 and CDR2 from the germline V gene are SQVTM and ANQGSEA. This CDR3 is built from 11 residues. V was trimmed by 6 bases and J by 2 bases, leaving 7 bases between them.